In its sample, the clone carrying this TCR beta chain ranks as medium-sized (0.01 to 0.1%). What it recognizes is unknown. The CDR3 is made up of 15 amino acids. Germline V lookup: CDR1 MDHEN, CDR2 SYDVKM. The V and J ends lost 7 bases and 6 bases, in that order; junction bases with no gene match: 9. These data originate in a study of human T cells and chemical hapten exposure. Turning to the study itself: DPC (0.01%) was patch tested on the upper back and read at 6 days. Patients, predominantly female, presented with alopecia areata, totalis or universalis. Study conclusions and caveats: Donors, who had alopecia, may show an immune response that differs from healthy people's.

TCRdb re-called the RACE reads with MiXCR, one entry per CDR3 protein. The sample has 40,000 or so distinct CDR3 sequences, 12% seen once. Time point specified: pre-sensitization, week 0. Treatment noted: therapeutic diphenylcyclopropenone sensitization with weekly scalp DPC. Before extraction, the whole blood was not fractionated, and total RNA was taken from it. This specimen was whole blood, taken in connection with sensitization to the hapten diphenylcyclopropenone (DPC). The V and J genes are TRBV28 and TRBJ2-2, with 9 bases identical to TRBD1. This TCR derives from a woman aged 40 to 50 with alopecia areata. Some clones in this sample may be carry-over from other donors' samples. DNA for the CDR3: TGTGCCAGCAAAACAGGGGGCGCGGTCGCCGGGGAGCTGTTTTTT. This translates into CASKTGGAVAGELFF.